This is a list of T cell receptor beta chains from one sample in a study of shared clonotypes between healthy human individuals. Method: immunoSEQ multiplex PCR; TCRdb's copy keeps in-frame clones and lacks some. The repertoire holds 950,000 to 1,100,000 clones, with 65% to 80% as singletons. The sequenced sample consisted of memory CD4+ T cells sorted from blood. The receptors come from a young man in good health. Each CDR3 is given with its conserved first and last residue. The D gene is left open where the match is weak. Clone size is stated in some rows and not others, as once, few, many or a class when expanded.

j_call d_call v_call clone_size cdr3_aa cdr3_nt
TRBJ2-1 . TRBV7-2 . CASSSHTGLVGNEQFF TGTGCCAGCAGCTCCCATACAGGGCTAGTGGGGAATGAGCAGTTCTTC
TRBJ2-1 . TRBV6-1 . CASSGGLNNEQFF TGTGCCAGCAGTGGTGGACTAAACAATGAGCAGTTCTTC
TRBJ2-5 . TRBV2 . CASSEMGLYQETQYF TGTGCCAGCAGTGAAATGGGTCTTTACCAAGAGACCCAGTACTTC
TRBJ2-3 . TRBV5-1 . CASSYGAATDTQYF TGCGCCAGCAGCTATGGAGCTGCCACAGATACGCAGTATTTT
TRBJ2-7 . TRBV29-1 few CSVARSRGQGYEQYF TGCAGCGTTGCCAGATCCCGGGGGCAAGGGTACGAGCAGTACTTC
TRBJ2-7 . TRBV10-3 . CAISEPGTLKAYEQYF TGTGCCATCAGTGAACCCGGGACCCTAAAGGCCTACGAGCAGTACTTC
TRBJ2-1 . TRBV2 . CASSKTMEQFF TGTGCCAGCAGTAAAACAATGGAGCAGTTCTTC
TRBJ1-1 . TRBV2 . CASSESRGTEAFF TGTGCCAGCAGTGAAAGTCGAGGTACTGAAGCTTTCTTT
TRBJ1-6 . TRBV27 . CASSAGGRAYNSPLHF TGTGCCAGCAGCGCGGGGGGTCGGGCCTATAATTCACCCCTCCACTTT
TRBJ2-2 . TRBV19 . CASKTGGDNTGELFF TGTGCCAGTAAAACGGGGGGCGATAACACCGGGGAGCTGTTTTTT
TRBJ1-2 . TRBV9 . CASSVPPTGVYGYTF TGTGCCAGCAGCGTCCCCCCTACTGGGGTCTATGGCTACACCTTC
TRBJ2-5 . TRBV11-2 once CASSSRESRVETQYF TGTGCCAGCAGCTCACGGGAGTCTCGGGTAGAGACCCAGTACTTC
TRBJ2-5 TRBD2 TRBV7-3 . CASSLFPPTSGGNQETQYF TGTGCCAGCAGCTTATTTCCCCCCACAAGCGGGGGAAACCAAGAGACCCAGTACTTC
TRBJ1-6 . TRBV5-8 . CASSSEYTGNGSPLHF TGTGCCAGCAGCTCGGAGTACACCGGGAACGGTTCACCCCTCCACTTT
TRBJ2-1 TRBD2 TRBV2 . CASSEAGGTFYNEQFF TGTGCCAGCAGTGAAGCGGGAGGGACCTTCTACAATGAGCAGTTCTTC
TRBJ1-5 . TRBV6-1 . CASSEAGSNQPQHF TGTGCCAGCAGTGAAGCGGGCAGCAATCAGCCCCAGCATTTT
TRBJ2-6 . TRBV6-5 . CASSSGFSGANVLTF TGTGCCAGCAGCTCAGGGTTCTCTGGGGCCAACGTCCTGACTTTC
TRBJ2-5 . TRBV5-4 . CASSFGGPRETQYF TGTGCCAGCAGCTTCGGGGGGCCACGAGAGACCCAGTACTTC
TRBJ2-3 . TRBV1 . CTSSQENREDNGHPDTQYF TGCACCAGCAGCCAAGAAAACCGGGAGGATAACGGGCATCCAGATACGCAGTATTTT
TRBJ2-3 TRBD1 TRBV6-1 . CASSQGQGSADTQYF TGTGCCAGCAGTCAGGGACAGGGTAGCGCAGATACGCAGTATTTT
TRBJ1-1 . TRBV7-3 . CASSFEPNTEAFF TGTGCCAGCAGCTTCGAGCCGAACACTGAAGCTTTCTTT
TRBJ2-7 . TRBV2 . CASILDSRSYEQYF TGTGCCAGCATATTGGACAGCAGGTCCTACGAGCAGTACTTC
TRBJ2-7 TRBD2 TRBV7-2 once CASSPRLAGGGEQYF TGTGCCAGCAGCCCTCGACTAGCGGGAGGTGGCGAGCAGTACTTC
TRBJ1-1 TRBD1 TRBV27 . CASSLSGQGQRNTEAFF TGTGCCAGCAGTTTATCGGGACAGGGTCAAAGGAACACTGAAGCTTTCTTT
TRBJ2-1 TRBD2 TRBV6-5 . CASSSAKAGGRNEQFF TGTGCCAGCAGTTCGGCCAAAGCGGGGGGGCGGAATGAGCAGTTCTTC
TRBJ1-1 . TRBV6-1 few CASSEALGRLNTEAFF TGTGCCAGCAGTGAAGCTCTTGGCAGGTTGAACACTGAAGCTTTCTTT
TRBJ1-6 . TRBV5-6 . CASSLEAGSSYNSPLHF TGTGCCAGCAGCTTGGAAGCGGGCAGCTCCTATAATTCACCCCTCCACTTT
TRBJ1-2 . TRBV28 . CASGLGGLGYTF TGTGCCAGCGGGCTAGGGGGACTCGGCTACACCTTC
TRBJ2-2 TRBD2 TRBV2 . CASRSAGGGTGELFF TGTGCCAGCAGGTCCGCGGGGGGAGGCACCGGGGAGCTGTTTTTT
TRBJ2-7 TRBD2 TRBV7-9 . CASSPGLAGDEQYF TGTGCCAGCAGCCCGGGACTAGCGGGAGACGAGCAGTACTTC
TRBJ1-1 . TRBV2 few CASSEEYTEAFF TGTGCCAGCAGTGAGGAATACACTGAAGCTTTCTTT
TRBJ2-6 . TRBV28 . CASSSQSGANVLTF TGTGCCAGCAGTTCCCAATCTGGGGCCAACGTCCTGACTTTC
TRBJ1-2 TRBD1 TRBV19 . CASSIGRGLGGYTF TGTGCCAGTAGTATAGGCAGGGGGCTTGGTGGCTACACCTTC
TRBJ2-6 . TRBV2 . CASSEHIGSLSANVLTF TGTGCCAGCAGTGAACATATAGGATCCTTATCGGCCAACGTCCTGACTTTC
TRBJ1-5 . TRBV6-5 . CASTRQAGQPQHF TGTGCCAGCACCCGCCAGGCGGGGCAGCCCCAGCATTTT
TRBJ2-1 . TRBV6-4 . CASSESLVGEQFF TGTGCCAGCAGTGAGTCCTTAGTGGGTGAGCAGTTCTTC
TRBJ1-4 . TRBV28 few CASQSRGEKLFF TGTGCCAGCCAGAGTCGAGGTGAAAAACTGTTTTTT
TRBJ2-2 . TRBV18 few CASSPPGTGELFF TGTGCCAGCTCACCACCAGGCACCGGGGAGCTGTTTTTT
TRBJ1-2 TRBD1 TRBV18 . CASSPRQGITYGYTF TGTGCCAGCTCACCGAGACAGGGAATTACCTATGGCTACACCTTC
TRBJ1-5 . TRBV2 few CASSAQADRNQPQHF TGTGCCAGCAGCGCGCAGGCGGATCGAAATCAGCCCCAGCATTTT
TRBJ1-1 TRBD1 TRBV6-5 . CATRTGPNTEAFF TGTGCCACTAGGACAGGGCCGAACACTGAAGCTTTCTTT
TRBJ2-1 TRBD1 TRBV5-1 . CASSLVDRGYNEQFF TGCGCCAGCAGCTTGGTTGACAGGGGTTACAATGAGCAGTTCTTC
TRBJ1-3 . TRBV4-2 . CASSQEIRVPGNTIYF TGTGCCAGCAGCCAAGAAATACGGGTTCCTGGAAACACCATATATTTT
TRBJ2-1 . TRBV5-1 . CASSDLGNEQFF TGCGCCAGCAGCGACCTAGGCAATGAGCAGTTCTTC
TRBJ2-1 TRBD1 TRBV20-1 once CSAKNRGEQFF TGCAGTGCTAAAAACAGGGGTGAGCAGTTCTTC
TRBJ2-5 . TRBV6-5 . CASSRGSRETQYF TGTGCCAGCAGTCGTGGTAGCAGGGAGACCCAGTACTTC
TRBJ2-2 . TRBV30 . CAWSPRVGELFF TGTGCCTGGAGTCCCCGAGTCGGGGAGCTGTTTTTT
TRBJ1-1 . TRBV5-1 few CASTLMEGTEAFF TGCGCCAGCACATTGATGGAGGGGACTGAAGCTTTCTTT
TRBJ1-1 . TRBV18 . CASSQQGYDTEAFF TGTGCCAGCTCGCAACAGGGTTACGACACTGAAGCTTTCTTT
TRBJ2-7 . TRBV15 few CATSSLRWDEQYF TGTGCCACCAGCAGCTTACGTTGGGACGAGCAGTACTTC
TRBJ2-6 . TRBV11-2 . CASSLSASGANVLTF TGTGCCAGCAGCTTATCAGCCTCTGGGGCCAACGTCCTGACTTTC